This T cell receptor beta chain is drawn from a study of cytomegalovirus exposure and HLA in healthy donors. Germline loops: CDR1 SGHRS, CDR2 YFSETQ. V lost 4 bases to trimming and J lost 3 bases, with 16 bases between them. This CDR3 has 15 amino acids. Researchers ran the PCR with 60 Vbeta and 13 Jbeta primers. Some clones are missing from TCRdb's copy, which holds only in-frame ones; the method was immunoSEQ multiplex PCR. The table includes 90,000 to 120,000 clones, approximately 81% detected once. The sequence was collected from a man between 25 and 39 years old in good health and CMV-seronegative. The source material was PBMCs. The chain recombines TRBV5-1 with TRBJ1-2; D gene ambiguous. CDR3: CASSPHPEDYYGYTF. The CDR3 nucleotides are TGCGCCAGCAGCCCACATCCGGAGGACTACTATGGCTACACCTTC.